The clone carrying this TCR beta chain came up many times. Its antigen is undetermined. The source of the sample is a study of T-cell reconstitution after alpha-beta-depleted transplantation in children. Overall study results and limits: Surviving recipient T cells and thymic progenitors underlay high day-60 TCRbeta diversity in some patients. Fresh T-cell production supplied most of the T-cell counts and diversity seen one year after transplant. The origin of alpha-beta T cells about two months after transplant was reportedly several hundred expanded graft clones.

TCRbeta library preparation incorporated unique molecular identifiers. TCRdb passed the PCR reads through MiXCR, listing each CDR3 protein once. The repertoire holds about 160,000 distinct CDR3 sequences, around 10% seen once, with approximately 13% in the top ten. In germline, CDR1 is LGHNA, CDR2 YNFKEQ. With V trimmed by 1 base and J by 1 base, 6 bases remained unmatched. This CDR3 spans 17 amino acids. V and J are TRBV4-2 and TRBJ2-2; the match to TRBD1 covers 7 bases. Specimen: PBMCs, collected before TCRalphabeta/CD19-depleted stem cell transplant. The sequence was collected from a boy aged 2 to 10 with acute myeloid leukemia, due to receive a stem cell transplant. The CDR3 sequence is CASSQVDRAGNTGELFF. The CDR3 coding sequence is TGTGCCAGCAGCCAAGTCGACAGGGCGGGGAACACCGGGGAGCTGTTTTTT.